Below, one T cell receptor (beta chain) is given with its context. TCRdb keeps only in-frame clones here, not all; method: immunoSEQ multiplex PCR. The table includes 120,000 to 150,000 clones, 70% to 90% detected once. The sample originates from a study of blood T cell repertoires in COVID-19. The wider study: Material from acute and convalescent COVID-19 was sourced from the United States, Italy and Spain.

The germline V and J ends were trimmed by 6 bases and 9 bases, with 11 bases remaining between them. From germline, CDR1 is KGHSH and CDR2 LQKENI. The CDR3 spans 11 residues. The TCR was taken from a human donor with acute or convalescent COVID-19. The donor label of this sample is uncertain. Sequencing input: peripheral blood. V is TRBV18 and J is TRBJ2-5; D is possibly TRBD1 (6 bases). CDR3 residues: CASSPPGAQYF. CDR3 coding DNA: TGTGCCAGCTCCCCGCCAGGGGCCCAGTACTTC.